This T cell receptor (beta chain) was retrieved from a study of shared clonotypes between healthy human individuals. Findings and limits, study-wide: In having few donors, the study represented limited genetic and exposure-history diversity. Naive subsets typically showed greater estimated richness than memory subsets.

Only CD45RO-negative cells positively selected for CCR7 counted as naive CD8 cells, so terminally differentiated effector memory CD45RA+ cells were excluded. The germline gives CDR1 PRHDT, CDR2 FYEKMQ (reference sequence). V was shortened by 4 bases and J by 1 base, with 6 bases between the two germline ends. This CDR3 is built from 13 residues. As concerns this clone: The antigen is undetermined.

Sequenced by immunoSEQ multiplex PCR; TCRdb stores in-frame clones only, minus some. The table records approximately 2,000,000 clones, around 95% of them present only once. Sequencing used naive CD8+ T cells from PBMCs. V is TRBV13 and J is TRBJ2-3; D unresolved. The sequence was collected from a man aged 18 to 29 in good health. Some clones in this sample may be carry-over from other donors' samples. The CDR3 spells CASSWRGTDTQYF. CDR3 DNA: TGTGCCAGCAGCTGGCGTGGCACAGATACGCAGTATTTT. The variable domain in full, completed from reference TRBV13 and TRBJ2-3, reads AAGVIQSPRHLIKEKRETATLKCYPIPRHDTVYWYQQGPGQDPQFLISFYEKMQSDKGSIPDRFSAQQFSDYHSELNMSSLELGDSALYFCASSWRGTDTQYFGPGTRLTVL.